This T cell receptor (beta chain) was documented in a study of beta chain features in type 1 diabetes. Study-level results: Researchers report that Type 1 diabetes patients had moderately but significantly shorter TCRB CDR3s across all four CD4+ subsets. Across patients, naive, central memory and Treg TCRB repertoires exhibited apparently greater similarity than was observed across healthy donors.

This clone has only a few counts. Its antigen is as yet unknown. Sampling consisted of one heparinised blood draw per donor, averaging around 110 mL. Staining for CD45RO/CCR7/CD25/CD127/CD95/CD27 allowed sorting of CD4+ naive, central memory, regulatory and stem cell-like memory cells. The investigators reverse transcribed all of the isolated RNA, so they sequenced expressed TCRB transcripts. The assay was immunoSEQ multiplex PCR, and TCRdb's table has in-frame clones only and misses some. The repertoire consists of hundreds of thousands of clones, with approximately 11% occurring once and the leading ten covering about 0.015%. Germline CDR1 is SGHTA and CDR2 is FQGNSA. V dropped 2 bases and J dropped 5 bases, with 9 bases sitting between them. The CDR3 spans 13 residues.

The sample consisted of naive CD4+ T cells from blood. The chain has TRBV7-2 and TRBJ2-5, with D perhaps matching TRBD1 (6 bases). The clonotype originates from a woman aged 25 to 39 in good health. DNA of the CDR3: TGTGCCAGCAGCTTAAGGCAGGGGGAGACCCAGTACTTC. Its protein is CASSLRQGETQYF.